The source of this T cell receptor (beta chain) is a study of a mutant IDH1 vaccine in newly diagnosed glioma. About the study: The treated group averaged 40.4 years old and was roughly 62% male, roughly 40% female. Patients' prior therapy spanned radiotherapy, temozolomide, or both; most underwent both.

Looked up from germline, CDR1 is DFQATT and CDR2 is SNEGSKA (reference sequence). V was trimmed by 2 bases and J by 8 bases, leaving 9 bases between them. The CDR3 loop spans 11 amino acids. A note on this clone: Its antigen remains unknown.

Using immunoSEQ multiplex PCR, the repertoire was profiled, and TCRdb retains in-frame clones only, with some absent. The sample records about 60,000 clones, more than 80% being singletons. Time point specified: week 11, during vaccination. Vaccination used 300 ug of mutant IDH1 20-mer peptide per dose, with topical imiquimod. This receptor was taken from a man aged 30 to 39 with glioma. The chain links TRBV20-1 to TRBJ1-2; no firm D call. Sequences were derived from PBMCs, sampled from a glioma patient whose treatment included an IDH1 peptide vaccine. CDR3 loop: CSARRREGYTF. CDR3 coding DNA: TGCAGTGCTAGACGTCGGGAGGGCTACACCTTC.